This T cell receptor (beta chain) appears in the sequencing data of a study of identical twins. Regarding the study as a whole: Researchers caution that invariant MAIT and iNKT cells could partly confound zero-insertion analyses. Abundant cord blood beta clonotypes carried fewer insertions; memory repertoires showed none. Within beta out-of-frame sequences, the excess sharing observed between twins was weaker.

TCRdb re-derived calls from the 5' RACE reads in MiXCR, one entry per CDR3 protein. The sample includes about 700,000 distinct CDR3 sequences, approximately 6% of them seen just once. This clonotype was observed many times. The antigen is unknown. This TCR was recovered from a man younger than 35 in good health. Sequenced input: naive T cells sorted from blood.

The CDR3 region is CASSPGTEYSNQPQHF. CDR3 DNA sequence: TGCGCCAGCAGCCCAGGGACAGAATATAGCAATCAGCCCCAGCATTTT. The chain joins TRBV5-1 to TRBJ1-5; 7 bases map to TRBD1. Germline CDR1 SGHRS, CDR2 YFSETQ. The CDR3 extends over 16 amino acids. J lost 0 bases, V lost 4 bases, and 7 bases had no gene match.